This T cell receptor beta chain stems from a study of somatic mutations in cytotoxic T cells in rheumatoid arthritis. The overall study: After diagnosis, patient blood (approximately 30 ml EDTA) was drawn right away, before any treatment was given.

Germline V gene lookup returns CDR1 MNHEY and CDR2 SMNVEV (reference sequence). V lost 6 bases and J lost 0, with 11 bases in between. The CDR3 runs 14 residues. Generated by immunoSEQ multiplex PCR, the TCRdb table keeps only in-frame clones and is missing some. The profile shows around 15,000 clones, about 77% of them singletons. The sequenced sample was CD8+ T cells sorted from blood. The receptor was derived from an adult with rheumatoid arthritis. The genes are TRBV27 and TRBJ2-5; D is unclear. CDR3 coding DNA: TGTGCCAGCAGAACGACGGAGTACCAAGAGACCCAGTACTTC. Amino acid sequence: CASRTTEYQETQYF.